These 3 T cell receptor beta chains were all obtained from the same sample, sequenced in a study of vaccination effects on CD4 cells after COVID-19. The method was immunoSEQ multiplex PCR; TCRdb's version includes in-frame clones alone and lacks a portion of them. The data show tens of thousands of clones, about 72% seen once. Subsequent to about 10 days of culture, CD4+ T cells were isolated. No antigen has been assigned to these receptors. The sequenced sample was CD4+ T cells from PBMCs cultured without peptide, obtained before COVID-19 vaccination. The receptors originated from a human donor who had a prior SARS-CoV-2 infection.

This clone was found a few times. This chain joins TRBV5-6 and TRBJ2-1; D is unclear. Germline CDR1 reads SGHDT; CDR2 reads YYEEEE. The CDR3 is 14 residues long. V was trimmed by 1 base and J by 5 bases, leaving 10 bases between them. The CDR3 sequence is CASSLPGFDNEQFF. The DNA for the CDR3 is TGTGCCAGCAGCTTGCCCGGATTTGACAATGAGCAGTTCTTC. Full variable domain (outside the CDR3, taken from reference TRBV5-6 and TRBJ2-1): DAGVTQSPTHLIKTRGQQVTLRCSPKSGHDTVSWYQQALGQGPQFIFQYYEEEERQRGNFPDRFSGHQFPNYSSELNVNALLLGDSALYLCASSLPGFDNEQFFGPGTRLTVL.

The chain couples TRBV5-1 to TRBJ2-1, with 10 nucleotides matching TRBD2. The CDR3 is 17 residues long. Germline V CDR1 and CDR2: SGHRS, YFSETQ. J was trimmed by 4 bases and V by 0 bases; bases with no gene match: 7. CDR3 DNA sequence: TGCGCCAGCAGCTTGGCCCCGCTAGCGGGAGATTACAATGAGCAGTTCTTC. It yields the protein CASSLAPLAGDYNEQFF. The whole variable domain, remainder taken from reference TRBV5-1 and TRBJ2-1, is KAGVTQTPRYLIKTRGQQVTLSCSPISGHRSVSWYQQTPGQGLQFLFEYFSETQRNKGNFPGRFSGRQFSNSRSEMNVSTLELGDSALYLCASSLAPLAGDYNEQFFGPGTRLTVL.

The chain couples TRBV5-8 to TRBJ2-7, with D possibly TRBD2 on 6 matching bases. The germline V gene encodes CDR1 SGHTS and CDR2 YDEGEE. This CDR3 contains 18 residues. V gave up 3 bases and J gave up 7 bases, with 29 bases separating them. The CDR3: CASSSLVGGKPLLREQYF. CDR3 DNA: TGTGCCAGCAGCTCCCTCGTCGGGGGAAAACCACTCCTACGGGAGCAGTACTTC.